The TCR beta chain under discussion was sequenced for a study of cytomegalovirus exposure and HLA in healthy donors. Whole-study context: Approximately 85 million unique TCRs from HLA-typed donors were held in an early release of data. Of several hundred genotyped donors, more than 65% grouped in the Caucasian-associated ancestry cluster.

Trimming removed 0 bases from V and 2 bases from J; junction bases left unmatched: 4. CDR3 length equals 15 residues. Per the germline V gene, CDR1 is SGHAT and CDR2 is FQNNGV. PCR primers comprised 60 Vbeta and 13 Jbeta primers. Generated by immunoSEQ multiplex PCR, the TCRdb table keeps only in-frame clones and is missing some. The data contain 98,000 or so clones, roughly three quarters of them singletons. The sequence came from a man aged 40-50 years in good health and CMV-seronegative. Sequenced material: PBMCs. The V and J genes are TRBV11-2 and TRBJ2-7, with 7 bases identical to TRBD1. The CDR3 DNA reads TGTGCCAGCAGCTTAGACGGGACAGACACCTACGAGCAGTACTTC. It translates to CASSLDGTDTYEQYF.